A single sample gave rise to the 22 T cell receptor beta chains below, sequenced in a study of blood T cell repertoires in COVID-19. Sequencing used immunoSEQ multiplex PCR; TCRdb keeps in-frame clones, though not all of them. Of around 200,000 clones in the sample, approximately 79% were seen once. Sequencing input: peripheral blood. Receptor source: a man aged 45-60 years who had recovered from COVID-19.

The rearrangement links TRBV5-1 to TRBJ2-5; perhaps TRBD2 as D (5 bases). V was cut by 4 bases and J by 1 base, with 17 bases left in between. The CDR3 totals 16 residues. CDR1 is SGHRS, CDR2 YFSETQ, per germline. The CDR3 loop is CASSPGGGYFQETQYF. The CDR3 region has the DNA TGCGCCAGCAGCCCTGGAGGCGGGTATTTCCAAGAGACCCAGTACTTC. The whole variable domain, remainder taken from reference TRBV5-1 and TRBJ2-5, is KAGVTQTPRYLIKTRGQQVTLSCSPISGHRSVSWYQQTPGQGLQFLFEYFSETQRNKGNFPGRFSGRQFSNSRSEMNVSTLELGDSALYLCASSPGGGYFQETQYFGPGTRLLVL.

The count of this clone is one. The V gene is TRBV3-1 (or the pseudogene TRBV3-2), the J gene TRBJ2-7; 8 bases are shared with TRBD2. The V segment lost 4 bases and the J segment 3 bases; nucleotides outside the gene matches: 8. This CDR3 has 15 amino acids. Germline CDR1 LGHDT, CDR2 YNNKEL (reference sequence). The CDR3 here is CASSRTSGGNYEQYF. Written as DNA, the CDR3 is TGTGCCAGCAGCCGCACTAGCGGTGGGAACTACGAGCAGTACTTC.

The chain couples TRBV5-1 to TRBJ2-7, with 14 bases that match TRBD2. Germline CDR1 SGHRS, CDR2 YFSETQ. V shed 5 bases, J shed 3 bases, and the junction held 7 bases outside the gene matches. The CDR3 length is 16 residues. The CDR3 nucleotides are TGCGCCAGCAGTGGGACTAGCGGGAGCGTTGGCTACGAGCAGTACTTC. This gives the protein CASSGTSGSVGYEQYF.

The chain is built from TRBV6-5 and TRBJ2-7; 8 bases line up with TRBD2. Germline-derived CDR1 and CDR2 are MNHEY and SVGAGI. The CDR3 totals 14 residues. The V segment lost 7 bases and the J segment 3 bases; nucleotides outside the gene matches: 8. In DNA form, the CDR3 reads TGTGCCAGCACCCGGGGACTAGAGATCTACGAGCAGTACTTC. Residues: CASTRGLEIYEQYF.

The chain carries TRBV6-5 and TRBJ1-6; TRBD1 matches at 9 bases. The CDR3 is 14 amino acids. Germline CDR1 is MNHEY and CDR2 is SVGAGI. V shed 6 bases and J 9 bases; nucleotides not matched to a gene: 6. CDR3 DNA: TGTGCCAGCAGGGAGGACAGGGGTAGTTCACCCCTCCACTTT. Its protein is CASREDRGSSPLHF.

This chain links TRBV4-3 with TRBJ2-2, with D maybe TRBD2 (6 bases). Trimming removed 0 bases at V and 6 bases at J, with 14 bases between. Per germline, CDR1 LGHNA and CDR2 YSLEER. The CDR3 totals 16 residues. CDR3 DNA sequence: TGCGCCAGCAGCCAAGAGGGCGGGATATTCCCCGGGGAGCTGTTTTTT. Residues: CASSQEGGIFPGELFF.

This clone has more than one count but fewer than ten. The chain couples TRBV9 to TRBJ1-5, with D possibly being TRBD1 (5 bases). Trimming took 0 bases from V and 4 from J, leaving 11 bases between them. CDR3 length: 15 residues. Germline V gives CDR1 SGDLS, CDR2 YYNGEE. The CDR3 sequence is CASSVDWGENQPQHF. CDR3 bases: TGTGCCAGCAGCGTAGATTGGGGGGAGAATCAGCCCCAGCATTTT.

This chain joins TRBV28 and TRBJ1-3; tentative D call: TRBD1 (6 bases). The germline gives CDR1 MDHEN, CDR2 SYDVKM. V shed 3 bases and J shed 0 bases, with 18 bases lying between them. The CDR3 spans 18 residues. This CDR3 reads CASSFGNGGIGSGNTIYF. As DNA, the CDR3 is TGTGCCAGCAGTTTTGGTAATGGGGGCATCGGCTCTGGAAACACCATATATTTT.

The chain combines TRBV7-3 with TRBJ2-5; 9 bases line up with TRBD2. The CDR3 contains 16 residues. V lost 1 base and J lost 5; bases outside the gene matches: 8. Germline V CDR1 and CDR2: SGHTA, FQGTGA. CDR3 sequence (DNA): TGTGCCAGCAGCTTAAACGCGGGAGGGGGAGGGGAGACCCAGTACTTC. Its protein is CASSLNAGGGGETQYF.

This chain links TRBV11-3 with TRBJ2-1; 9 nucleotides match TRBD1. After removal of 3 bases from V and 8 bases from J, the junction contained 8 bases not matched to a gene. Germline V CDR1 and CDR2: SGHNT, YENEEA. This CDR3 spans 15 amino acids. The DNA of the CDR3 is TGTGCCAGCAGCTTGGACAGGGGTATCACCGATGAGCAGTTCTTC. This sequence encodes CASSLDRGITDEQFF.

The V gene is TRBV10-3, the J gene TRBJ2-7; 8 bases align to TRBD2. Germline V gene lookup returns CDR1 ENHRY and CDR2 SYGVKD. The CDR3 sequence is 20 residues long. Trimming took 3 bases from V and 0 from J; bases not matched to a gene: 19. CDR3 sequence (DNA): TGTGCCATCAGTGATGCGGTCGGACTAGCTCCCGGAGGGGGCTCCTACGAGCAGTACTTC. It yields the protein CAISDAVGLAPGGGSYEQYF.

A few counts support this clone. The rearrangement joins TRBV5-1 to TRBJ1-1; 8 bases line up with TRBD1. In germline, CDR1 is SGHRS, CDR2 YFSETQ. The CDR3 covers 15 residues. Trimming took 0 bases from V and 4 from J; bases not matched to a gene: 5. Here the CDR3 DNA reads TGCGCCAGCAGCTTGGATGCAGGGGGCCTCACTGAAGCTTTCTTT. Protein sequence: CASSLDAGGLTEAFF.

This chain connects TRBV23-1 to TRBJ1-1; possibly TRBD1 for D (5 bases). TRBV23-1 is assigned to the ORF class and has an uncertain function. V was cut by 3 bases and J by 10 bases, with 12 bases left in between. The CDR3 has 12 residues. CDR3 coding DNA: TGCGCCAGCAGTCACTGGGGGGGGGTAGCTTTCTTT. It encodes CASSHWGGVAFF.

This clone appeared a few times. The chain combines TRBV28 with TRBJ2-3, with D unresolved. Germline V gene lookup returns CDR1 MDHEN and CDR2 SYDVKM. The CDR3 has 12 amino acids. Trimming cost V 4 bases and J 4 bases, with 6 bases left between them. The CDR3 sequence: CASSSSADTQYF. The DNA of the CDR3 is TGTGCCAGCAGTTCCTCAGCAGATACGCAGTATTTT. Supplemented by reference TRBV28 and TRBJ2-3, the full variable domain reads DVKVTQSSRYLVKRTGEKVFLECVQDMDHENMFWYRQDPGLGLRLIYFSYDVKMKEKGDIPEGYSVSREKKERFSLILESASTNQTSMYLCASSSSADTQYFGPGTRLTVL.

The chain couples TRBV27 to TRBJ1-4; 9 bases align to TRBD1. CDR1 and CDR2 from the germline V gene are MNHEY and SMNVEV (reference sequence). Trimming cost V 6 bases and J 4 bases; bases outside gene matches: 6. This CDR3 is built from 15 residues. The CDR3, as DNA: TGTGCCAGCAGCCCGCCGGGACAGGGTAATGAAAAACTGTTTTTT. Residues: CASSPPGQGNEKLFF.

This rearrangement joins TRBV5-1 to TRBJ2-1; 13 nucleotides agree with TRBD2. In germline, CDR1 is SGHRS, CDR2 YFSETQ. The CDR3 length is 16 residues. Unmatched junction bases numbered 9, after V lost 4 bases and J lost 8 bases. CDR3 loop: CASSQTSGRAEDEQFF. The CDR3 nucleotides read TGCGCCAGCAGCCAAACTAGCGGGAGGGCCGAAGATGAGCAGTTCTTC.

V gene TRBV14 combines with J gene TRBJ2-6, with 12 nucleotides matching TRBD1. J lost 0 bases, V lost 8 bases, and 11 bases had no gene match. The germline V gene encodes CDR1 SGHDN and CDR2 FVKESK. The CDR3 has 19 amino acids. The CDR3 sequence is CASEQGWGQGASGANVLTF. The CDR3 DNA reads as TGTGCCAGCGAACAAGGGTGGGGACAGGGGGCCTCTGGGGCCAACGTCCTGACTTTC. The full variable domain, completed using reference TRBV14 and TRBJ2-6, is EAGVTQFPSHSVIEKGQTVTLRCDPISGHDNLYWYRRVMGKEIKFLLHFVKESKQDESGMPNNRFLAERTGGTYSTLKVQPAELEDSGVYFCASEQGWGQGASGANVLTFGAGSRLTVL.

The chain uses TRBV9 and TRBJ2-3; 9 bases are shared with TRBD1. Germline CDR1 is SGDLS and CDR2 is YYNGEE. With V trimmed by 0 bases and J by 6 bases, 2 bases remained unmatched. The CDR3 spans 14 residues. CDR3 DNA sequence: TGTGCCAGCAGCGTAGAGGGACAGGGTGATACGCAGTATTTT. Protein: CASSVEGQGDTQYF.

The gene calls are TRBV7-8 and TRBJ1-1; D not resolved. The CDR3 loop spans 13 amino acids. The germline gives CDR1 SGHVS, CDR2 FQNEAQ. V lost 6 bases and J lost 0, with 8 bases in between. CDR3 in amino acids: CASSWQLNTEAFF. CDR3 bases: TGTGCCAGCAGTTGGCAATTGAACACTGAAGCTTTCTTT.

V gene TRBV5-6 combines with J gene TRBJ1-5, with D possibly matching TRBD1 (5 bases). The CDR3 has 13 amino acids. Germline CDR1 reads SGHDT; CDR2 reads YYEEEE. V lost 4 bases to trimming and J lost 5 bases, with 10 bases between them. DNA for the CDR3: TGTGCCAGCAGCATAGGGGTGGATCAGCCCCAGCATTTT. The encoded protein is CASSIGVDQPQHF.

As to this clone: Within the sample, other DNA sequences also encode this same CDR3. The chain carries TRBV5-4 and TRBJ2-1; D possibly corresponds to TRBD1 (5 bases). Germline assignment: CDR1 SGHNT and CDR2 YYREEE (reference sequence). Trimming cost V 0 bases and J 0 bases, with 7 bases left between them. The CDR3 runs 15 residues. The CDR3 bases are TGTGCCAGCAGCTTGGGGACAAGCTCCTACAATGAGCAGTTCTTC. Amino acids: CASSLGTSSYNEQFF. Together with reference TRBV5-4 and TRBJ2-1, the CDR3 gives the full variable domain: ETGVTQSPTHLIKTRGQQVTLRCSSQSGHNTVSWYQQALGQGPQFIFQYYREEENGRGNFPPRFSGLQFPNYSSELNVNALELDDSALYLCASSLGTSSYNEQFFGPGTRLTVL.

The chain combines TRBV10-3 with TRBJ1-4, with TRBD1 as a possible D gene (5 bases). This CDR3 has 15 amino acids. The germline CDR1 and CDR2 sequences are ENHRY and SYGVKD. V dropped 10 bases and J dropped 1 base, with 16 bases sitting between them. The CDR3: CATIPNRRTNEKLFF. The CDR3 region has the DNA TGTGCCACGATCCCCAACAGGCGAACTAATGAAAAACTGTTTTTT.